This entry features one T cell receptor (beta chain) sequence. Its antigen remains unknown. CDR3 length: 15 residues. Trimming stripped 5 bases from V and 0 bases from J, with 8 bases between. Germline loops: CDR1 SGHVS, CDR2 FNYEAQ. Cryopreserved PBMCs yielded roughly 2 micrograms of genomic DNA for TCR beta libraries. Assay: immunoSEQ multiplex PCR; the TCRdb copy retains only in-frame clones and omits some. The table lists roughly 170,000 clones, 84% of them singletons. This entry is derived from a study of cytotoxic CD8 clonotypes in ibrutinib-treated CLL. Notes on the study in general: In sustained-remission versus progressing patients, sampling times differed.

The clonotype comes from a human donor with chronic lymphocytic leukemia. Sequences were derived from PBMCs, sampled after 24 months of ibrutinib treatment. The rearrangement links TRBV7-6 to TRBJ2-6; TRBD1 might be the D (5 bases). The CDR3 nucleotides are TGTGCCAGCAGCCACAGGTTCTCTGGGGCCAACGTCCTGACTTTC. Amino acids: CASSHRFSGANVLTF.